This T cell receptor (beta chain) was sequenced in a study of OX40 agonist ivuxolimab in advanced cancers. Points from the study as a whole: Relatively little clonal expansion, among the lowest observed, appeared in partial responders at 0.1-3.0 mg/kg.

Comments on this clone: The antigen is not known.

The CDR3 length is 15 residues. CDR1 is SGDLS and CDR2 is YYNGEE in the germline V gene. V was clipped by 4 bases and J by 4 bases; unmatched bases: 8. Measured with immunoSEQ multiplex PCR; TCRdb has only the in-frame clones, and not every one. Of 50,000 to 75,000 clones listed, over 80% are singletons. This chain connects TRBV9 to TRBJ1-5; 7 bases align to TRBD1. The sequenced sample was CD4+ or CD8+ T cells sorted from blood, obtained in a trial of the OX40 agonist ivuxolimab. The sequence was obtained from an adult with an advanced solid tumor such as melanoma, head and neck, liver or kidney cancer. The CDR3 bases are TGTGCCAGCAGCCAGAATACAGGGGATAATCAGCCCCAGCATTTT. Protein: CASSQNTGDNQPQHF.